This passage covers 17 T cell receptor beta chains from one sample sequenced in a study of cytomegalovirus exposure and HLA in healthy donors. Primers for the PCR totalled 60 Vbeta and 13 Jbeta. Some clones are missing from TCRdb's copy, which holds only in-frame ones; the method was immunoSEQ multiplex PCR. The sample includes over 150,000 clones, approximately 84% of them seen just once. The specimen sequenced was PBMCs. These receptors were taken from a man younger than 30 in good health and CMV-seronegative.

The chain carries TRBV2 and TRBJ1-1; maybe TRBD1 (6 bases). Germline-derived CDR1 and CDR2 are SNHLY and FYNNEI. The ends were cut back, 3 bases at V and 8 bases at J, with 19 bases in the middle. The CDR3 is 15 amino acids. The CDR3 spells CASSDIDRPDNEAFF. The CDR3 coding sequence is TGTGCCAGCAGTGATATCGACAGGCCTGACAACGAAGCTTTCTTT.

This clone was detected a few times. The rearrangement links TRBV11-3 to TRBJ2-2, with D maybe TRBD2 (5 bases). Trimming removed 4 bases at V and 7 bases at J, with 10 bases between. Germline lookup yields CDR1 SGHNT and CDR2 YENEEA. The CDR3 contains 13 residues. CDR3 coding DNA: TGTGCCAGCAGCTCCCGGGGAATCGGGGAGCTGTTTTTT. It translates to CASSSRGIGELFF.

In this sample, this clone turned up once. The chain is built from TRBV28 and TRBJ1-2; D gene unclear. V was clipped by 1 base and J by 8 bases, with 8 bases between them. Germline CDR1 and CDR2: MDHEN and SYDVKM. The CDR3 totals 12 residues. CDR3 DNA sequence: TGTGCCAGCAGTTTATCCCGACAAGGCTACACCTTC. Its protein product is CASSLSRQGYTF.

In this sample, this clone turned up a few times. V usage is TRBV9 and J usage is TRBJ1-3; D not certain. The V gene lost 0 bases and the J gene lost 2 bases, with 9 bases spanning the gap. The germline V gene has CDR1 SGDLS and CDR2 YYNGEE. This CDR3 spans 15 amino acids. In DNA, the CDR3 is TGTGCCAGCAGCGTAGAAGGAACAGCTGGAAACACCATATATTTT. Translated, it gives CASSVEGTAGNTIYF.

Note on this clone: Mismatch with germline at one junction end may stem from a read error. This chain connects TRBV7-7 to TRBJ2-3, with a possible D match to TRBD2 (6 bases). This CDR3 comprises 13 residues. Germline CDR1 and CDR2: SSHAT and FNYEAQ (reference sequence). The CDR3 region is CASSAGTSDTQYF. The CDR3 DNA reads TGTGCTAGCAGCGCTGGGACTTCGGATACGCAGTATTTT.

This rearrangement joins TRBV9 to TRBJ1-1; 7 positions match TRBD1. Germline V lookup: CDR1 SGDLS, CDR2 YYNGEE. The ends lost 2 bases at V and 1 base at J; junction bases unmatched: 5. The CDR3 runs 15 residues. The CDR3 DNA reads TGTGCCAGCAGCGTGACAGGGCGCCCGAACACTGAAGCTTTCTTT. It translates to CASSVTGRPNTEAFF.

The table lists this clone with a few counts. The CDR3 DNA sequence: TGTGCCAGCAGACACGGGACAGGCTTGGGAGAAACTGGAAACACCATATATTTT. This translates into CASRHGTGLGETGNTIYF. The chain carries TRBV11-3 and TRBJ1-3; 8 nucleotides align to TRBD1. V dropped 6 bases and J dropped 2; count of bases not matched to a gene: 15. The germline CDR1 and CDR2 sequences are SGHNT and YENEEA. This CDR3 contains 18 residues. Drawing the rest from reference TRBV11-3 and TRBJ1-3, the complete variable domain is EAGVVQSPRYKIIEKKQPVAFWCNPISGHNTLYWYLQNLGQGPELLIRYENEEAVDDSQLPKDRFSAERLKGVDSTLKIQPAELGDSAVYLCASRHGTGLGETGNTIYFGEGSWLTVV.

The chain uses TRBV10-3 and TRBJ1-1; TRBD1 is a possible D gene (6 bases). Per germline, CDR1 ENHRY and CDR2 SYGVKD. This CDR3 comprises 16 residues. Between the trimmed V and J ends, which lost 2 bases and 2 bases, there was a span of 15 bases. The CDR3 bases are TGTGCCATCAGTGAGGCCTCACAGGGCGGAAACACTGAAGCTTTCTTT. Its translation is CAISEASQGGNTEAFF.

The CDR3 loop is CAGSGTGTYNEQFF. The CDR3, as DNA: TGTGCCGGGTCCGGGACAGGGACCTACAATGAGCAGTTCTTC. The chain is built from TRBV28 and TRBJ2-1, with TRBD1 matching 9 bases. CDR3 length equals 14 residues. The V and J ends lost 11 bases and 2 bases, in that order; junction bases with no gene match: 7. The germline CDR1 and CDR2 sequences are MDHEN and SYDVKM.

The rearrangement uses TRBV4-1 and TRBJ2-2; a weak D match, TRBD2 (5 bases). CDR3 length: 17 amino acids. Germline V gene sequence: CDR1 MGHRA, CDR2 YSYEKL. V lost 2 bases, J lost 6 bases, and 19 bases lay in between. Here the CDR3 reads CASSQKGALSGSGELFF. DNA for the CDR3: TGCGCCAGCAGCCAAAAGGGCGCCTTGAGCGGTTCCGGGGAGCTGTTTTTT.

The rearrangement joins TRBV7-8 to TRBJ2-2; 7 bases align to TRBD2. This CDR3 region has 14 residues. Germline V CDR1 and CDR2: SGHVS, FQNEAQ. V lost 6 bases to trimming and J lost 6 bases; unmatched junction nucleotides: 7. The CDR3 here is CASSNRAGAGELFF. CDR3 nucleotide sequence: TGTGCCAGCAGTAACCGGGCGGGGGCCGGGGAGCTGTTTTTT.

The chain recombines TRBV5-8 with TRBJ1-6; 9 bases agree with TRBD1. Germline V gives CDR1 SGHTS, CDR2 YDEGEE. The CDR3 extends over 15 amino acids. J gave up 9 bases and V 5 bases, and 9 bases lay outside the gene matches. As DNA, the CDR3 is TGTGCCAGCAGACGAGCCGGGACAGGGCGTTCACCCCTCCACTTT. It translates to CASRRAGTGRSPLHF.

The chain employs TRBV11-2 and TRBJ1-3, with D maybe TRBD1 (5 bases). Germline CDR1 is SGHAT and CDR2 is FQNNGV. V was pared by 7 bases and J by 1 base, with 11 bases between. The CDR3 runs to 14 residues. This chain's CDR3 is CASNDRGSGNTIYF. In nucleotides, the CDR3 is TGTGCCAGCAACGATAGGGGATCTGGAAACACCATATATTTT. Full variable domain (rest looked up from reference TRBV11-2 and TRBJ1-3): EAGVAQSPRYKIIEKRQSVAFWCNPISGHATLYWYQQILGQGPKLLIQFQNNGVVDDSQLPKDRFSAERLKGVDSTLKIQPAKLEDSAVYLCASNDRGSGNTIYFGEGSWLTVV.

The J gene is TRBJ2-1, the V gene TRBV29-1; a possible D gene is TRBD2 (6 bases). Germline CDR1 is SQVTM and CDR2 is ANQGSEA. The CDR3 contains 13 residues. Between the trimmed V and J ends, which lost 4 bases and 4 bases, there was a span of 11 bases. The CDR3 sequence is CSVVLATYNEQFF. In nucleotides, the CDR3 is TGCAGCGTTGTACTAGCTACGTACAATGAGCAGTTCTTC.

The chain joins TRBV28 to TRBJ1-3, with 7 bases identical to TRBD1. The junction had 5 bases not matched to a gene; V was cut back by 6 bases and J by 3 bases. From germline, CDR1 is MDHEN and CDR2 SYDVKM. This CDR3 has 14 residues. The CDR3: CASRVDRVGNTIYF. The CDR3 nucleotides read TGTGCCAGCAGAGTTGACAGGGTTGGAAACACCATATATTTT. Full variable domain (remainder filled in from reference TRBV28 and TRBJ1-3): DVKVTQSSRYLVKRTGEKVFLECVQDMDHENMFWYRQDPGLGLRLIYFSYDVKMKEKGDIPEGYSVSREKKERFSLILESASTNQTSMYLCASRVDRVGNTIYFGEGSWLTVV.

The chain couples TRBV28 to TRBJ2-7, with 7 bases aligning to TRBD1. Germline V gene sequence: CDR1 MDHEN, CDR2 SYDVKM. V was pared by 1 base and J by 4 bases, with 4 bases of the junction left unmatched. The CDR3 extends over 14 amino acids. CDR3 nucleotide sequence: TGTGCCAGCAGTTTATTACGGGACAGTTACGAGCAGTACTTC. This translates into CASSLLRDSYEQYF.

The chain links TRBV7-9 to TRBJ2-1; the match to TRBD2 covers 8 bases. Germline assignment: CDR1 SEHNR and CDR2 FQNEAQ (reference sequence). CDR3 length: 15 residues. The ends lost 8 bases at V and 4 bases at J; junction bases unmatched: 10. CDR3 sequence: CASSPTTSVYNEQFF. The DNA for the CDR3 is TGTGCCAGCTCCCCAACGACTAGCGTATACAATGAGCAGTTCTTC.